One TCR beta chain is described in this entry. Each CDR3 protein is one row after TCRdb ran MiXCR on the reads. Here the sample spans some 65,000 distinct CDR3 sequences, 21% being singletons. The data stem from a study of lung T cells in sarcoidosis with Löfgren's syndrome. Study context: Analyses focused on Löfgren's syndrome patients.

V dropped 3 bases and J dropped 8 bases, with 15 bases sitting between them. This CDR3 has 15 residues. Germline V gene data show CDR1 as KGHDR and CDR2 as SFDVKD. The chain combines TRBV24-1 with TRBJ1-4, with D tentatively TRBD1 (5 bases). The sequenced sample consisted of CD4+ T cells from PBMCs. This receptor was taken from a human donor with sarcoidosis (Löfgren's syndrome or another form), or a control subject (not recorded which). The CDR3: CATSDTRGDKEKLFF. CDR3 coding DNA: TGTGCCACCAGTGATACGAGGGGCGACAAGGAAAAACTGTTTTTT.